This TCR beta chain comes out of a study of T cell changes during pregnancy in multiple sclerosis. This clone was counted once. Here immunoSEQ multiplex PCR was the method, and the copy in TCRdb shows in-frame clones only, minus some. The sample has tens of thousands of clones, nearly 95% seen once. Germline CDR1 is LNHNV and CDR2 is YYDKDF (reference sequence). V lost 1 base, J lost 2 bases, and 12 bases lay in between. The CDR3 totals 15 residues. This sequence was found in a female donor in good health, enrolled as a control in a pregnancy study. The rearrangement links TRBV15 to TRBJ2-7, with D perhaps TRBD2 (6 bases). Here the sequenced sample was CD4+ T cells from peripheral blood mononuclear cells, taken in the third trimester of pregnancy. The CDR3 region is CATSRGRDSAYEQYF. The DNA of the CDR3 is TGTGCCACCAGCAGAGGCCGGGACTCAGCCTACGAGCAGTACTTC.